Each of the 19 T cell receptor beta chains below was sequenced from the same sample in a study of blood T cell repertoires in COVID-19 (dated by TCRdb to the early 2020s). The method was the immunoSEQ multiplex PCR assay. As stored in TCRdb, this immuneACCESS dataset retains in-frame rearrangements with V and J assigned. A fraction of the clones does not appear; measured against another copy, unresolved V genes explain less than half of the discrepancy, and the remainder lacks a known reason. In this sample the table shows 100,000 to 150,000 clones, about 80% of which occur a single time. The ten largest clones capture about 17% of the sample. Sequencing input: peripheral blood. The origin of the receptors is a woman aged 50 to 60 with acute or convalescent COVID-19.

CDR3 DNA sequence: TGCGCCAGCAAACAGCGGGGGGGCATGGATACGCAGTATTTT. This gives the protein CASKQRGGMDTQYF. V is TRBV5-1 and J is TRBJ2-3; 10 nucleotides match TRBD2. Looked up from germline, CDR1 is SGHRS and CDR2 is YFSETQ. CDR3 length: 14 residues. V shed 6 bases, J shed 6 bases, and the junction held 7 bases outside the gene matches.

This clone was recorded a few times. The J gene is TRBJ2-2, the V gene TRBV9; D perhaps matches TRBD1 (7 bases). The germline V gene has CDR1 SGDLS and CDR2 YYNGEE. CDR3 size: 16 residues. Trimming took 4 bases from V and 5 from J, leaving 18 bases between them. CDR3 region: CASSPGVGGKTGELFF. The CDR3 nucleotides read TGTGCCAGCAGCCCGGGGGTAGGGGGCAAGACCGGGGAGCTGTTTTTT.

V and J are TRBV6-1 and TRBJ2-7; D not certain. The CDR3 is made up of 12 amino acids. V was trimmed by 3 bases and J by 4 bases, leaving 7 bases between them. Per the germline V gene, CDR1 is MNHNS and CDR2 is SASEGT. The chain's CDR3 is CASSEERYEQYF. Written as DNA, the CDR3 is TGTGCCAGCAGTGAGGAGAGATACGAGCAGTACTTC.

As regards this clone: This specimen includes other DNA sequences encoding the same CDR3. This rearrangement joins TRBV29-1 to TRBJ1-1; 9 positions agree with TRBD1. J lost 1 base, V lost 6 bases, and 3 bases had no gene match. This CDR3 has 13 residues. The germline gives CDR1 SQVTM, CDR2 ANQGSEA. CDR3 protein: CSVEGQGNTEAFF. CDR3 bases: TGCAGCGTCGAGGGACAGGGGAACACTGAAGCTTTCTTT.

This chain connects TRBV19 to TRBJ1-3; D call uncertain. This CDR3 is built from 15 residues. Germline loops: CDR1 LNHDA, CDR2 SQIVND (reference sequence). V lost 5 bases, J lost 2 bases, and 13 bases lay in between. This CDR3 reads CASSAQTGTGNTIYF. The CDR3 region has the DNA TGTGCCAGTAGTGCTCAAACCGGGACTGGAAACACCATATATTTT.

V gene TRBV7-2 combines with J gene TRBJ1-6; 7 bases fit TRBD1. V was pared by 0 bases and J by 9 bases, with 5 bases of the junction left unmatched. Germline CDR1 reads SGHTA; CDR2 reads FQGNSA. This CDR3 has 15 amino acids. This chain's CDR3 is CASSLAPQGSSPLHF. The DNA of the CDR3 is TGTGCCAGCAGCTTAGCGCCACAGGGGAGTTCACCCCTCCACTTT.

The chain uses TRBV5-4 and TRBJ2-3, with 7 bases identical to TRBD2. The V gene end was trimmed by 1 base and the J gene end by 2 bases; junction bases not matched to a gene: 10. The CDR3 spans 17 residues. CDR1 and CDR2 from the germline V gene are SGHNT and YYREEE (reference sequence). CDR3 sequence: CASSLRASGSLTDTQYF. CDR3 in DNA: TGTGCCAGCAGCTTGAGGGCTAGCGGTTCTCTCACAGATACGCAGTATTTT.

V and J are TRBV4-1 and TRBJ1-5; TRBD1 agrees at 11 bases. Germline trimming cut 0 bases from V and 7 bases from J; bases unmatched to any gene: 8. From germline, CDR1 is MGHRA and CDR2 YSYEKL. The CDR3 consists of 17 residues. The CDR3 nucleotides are TGCGCCAGCAGCCAAGATTCGGGACAGGGGGTTCACCAGCCCCAGCATTTT. Translation: CASSQDSGQGVHQPQHF.

The chain employs TRBV7-7 and TRBJ2-3; 13 positions match TRBD2. This CDR3 spans 15 amino acids. J lost 6 bases, V lost 5 bases, and 5 bases had no gene match. Germline assignment: CDR1 SSHAT and CDR2 FNYEAQ (reference sequence). CDR3 in amino acids: CASSQGTSGVDTQYF. The CDR3 bases are TGTGCCAGCAGCCAAGGGACTAGCGGGGTTGATACGCAGTATTTT.

This chain connects TRBV6-6 to TRBJ2-7, with D possibly matching TRBD1 (6 bases). From germline, CDR1 is MNHNY and CDR2 SVGAGI (reference sequence). The CDR3 extends over 16 amino acids. Trimming cost V 2 bases and J 0 bases, with 14 bases left between them. As DNA, the CDR3 is TGTGCCAGCAGTTACCTCCGCGGACAGAACTCCTACGAGCAGTACTTC. It translates to CASSYLRGQNSYEQYF.

This clone was detected only once. The chain joins TRBV2 to TRBJ1-1; 7 bases agree with TRBD1. CDR1 is SNHLY and CDR2 is FYNNEI in the germline V gene. Germline trimming cut 6 bases from V and 5 bases from J; bases unmatched to any gene: 9. The CDR3 spans 14 residues. This CDR3 reads CASSFSRGETEAFF. CDR3 sequence (DNA): TGTGCCAGCAGCTTTTCCAGGGGGGAGACTGAAGCTTTCTTT. The whole variable domain, remainder taken from reference TRBV2 and TRBJ1-1, is EPEVTQTPSHQVTQMGQEVILRCVPISNHLYFYWYRQILGQKVEFLVSFYNNEISEKSEIFDDQFSVERPDGSNFTLKIRSTKLEDSAMYFCASSFSRGETEAFFGQGTRLTVV.

This chain joins TRBV7-2 and TRBJ2-2; a possible D gene is TRBD2 (6 bases). Germline CDR1 SGHTA, CDR2 FQGNSA. The CDR3 extends over 18 amino acids. V lost 8 bases to trimming and J lost 4 bases, with 26 bases between them. This CDR3 reads CASPPQGIGSGGTGELFF. The DNA for the CDR3 is TGTGCCAGCCCCCCTCAGGGAATAGGTAGCGGTGGCACCGGGGAGCTGTTTTTT.

The rearrangement links TRBV18 to TRBJ1-2; 11 nucleotides align to TRBD1. CDR1 and CDR2 (germline): KGHSH, LQKENI. V was clipped by 3 bases and J by 4 bases; unmatched bases: 1. This CDR3 is 14 amino acids long. CDR3: CASSPGTGGYGYTF. The DNA for the CDR3 is TGTGCCAGCTCACCGGGGACAGGGGGCTATGGCTACACCTTC.

The gene calls are TRBV6-5 and TRBJ1-2, with 9 bases matching TRBD1. J gave up 8 bases and V 4 bases, and 8 bases lay outside the gene matches. There are 14 residues in the CDR3. Germline V lookup: CDR1 MNHEY, CDR2 SVGAGI. The CDR3 region has the DNA TGTGCCAGCAGTTTCCTACAGGGGGCTCAGGGCTACACCTTC. It encodes CASSFLQGAQGYTF.

The chain combines TRBV11-2 with TRBJ1-5; 8 bases fit TRBD1. Germline CDR1 reads SGHAT; CDR2 reads FQNNGV. The CDR3 is 14 residues long. With 6 bases clipped from V and 6 bases from J, the junction kept 7 bases outside the gene matches. CDR3 protein: CASSTDRGSQPQHF. In DNA, the CDR3 is TGTGCCAGCAGTACAGACAGGGGCAGTCAGCCCCAGCATTTT.

Only one count was recorded for this clone. The rearrangement joins TRBV6-1 to TRBJ1-2, with no clear D. The CDR3 consists of 16 residues. V lost 2 bases to trimming and J lost 1 base, with 14 bases between them. Per germline, CDR1 MNHNS and CDR2 SASEGT. CDR3 DNA sequence: TGTGCCAGCAGTGAACTGACGGGGTGGGGTAACTATGGCTACACCTTC. Its protein product is CASSELTGWGNYGYTF.

The rearrangement joins TRBV2 to TRBJ1-6; TRBD1 agrees at 7 bases. The CDR3 runs 16 residues. The germline V gene has CDR1 SNHLY and CDR2 FYNNEI. V shed 4 bases, J shed 6 bases, and the junction held 9 bases outside the gene matches. This chain's CDR3 is CASSGRQGSTNSPLHF. In nucleotides, the CDR3 is TGTGCCAGCAGTGGCAGACAGGGATCTACTAATTCACCCCTCCACTTT.

This sequence joins TRBV15 and TRBJ1-1; 8 nucleotides agree with TRBD1. This CDR3 contains 17 residues. Trimming cost V 0 bases and J 4 bases; bases outside gene matches: 10. Germline V lookup: CDR1 LNHNV, CDR2 YYDKDF (reference sequence). The CDR3 DNA is TGTGCCACCAGCAGAGACCCCCAGGGGGCTATCGGCACTGAAGCTTTCTTT. Translation: CATSRDPQGAIGTEAFF.

V and J are TRBV6-2 or TRBV6-3 and TRBJ2-1; tentatively, D is TRBD2 (5 bases). This CDR3 is 14 amino acids long. The germline V and J ends were trimmed by 5 bases and 4 bases, with 12 bases remaining between them. Germline V gene lookup returns CDR1 MNHEY and CDR2 SVGEGT. CDR3 residues: CASSPRANYNEQFF. As DNA, the CDR3 is TGTGCCAGCAGTCCGCGGGCCAATTACAATGAGCAGTTCTTC.